There are a few counts of the clone carrying this TCR beta chain. The record originates from a study of blood T cell repertoires in COVID-19. Study context: T cells, B-cell-depleted T cells, or PBMCs provided the cDNA or gDNA that served as material.

In the original processing: Reference gene primer amplification gave estimated nucleated cell counts. Profiling relied on immunoSEQ multiplex PCR, and the TCRdb table lists in-frame clones only, not all of them. That table furnishes V, J and clone size, whereas the DNA furnished D and trimming. The sample includes nearly 250,000 clones, almost 85% seen only once; the top ten take around 2%. This CDR3 spans 15 amino acids. Germline loops: CDR1 MNHEY, CDR2 SMNVEV (reference sequence). V shed 5 bases, J shed 0 bases, and the junction held 3 bases outside the gene matches. Sequencing input: peripheral blood. The sequence was obtained from an elderly woman with acute or convalescent COVID-19. The V gene is TRBV27, the J gene TRBJ1-4, with 7 positions matching TRBD1. CDR3 loop: CASSLGTATNEKLFF. CDR3 nucleotide sequence: TGTGCCAGCAGTCTCGGGACAGCAACTAATGAAAAACTGTTTTTT.